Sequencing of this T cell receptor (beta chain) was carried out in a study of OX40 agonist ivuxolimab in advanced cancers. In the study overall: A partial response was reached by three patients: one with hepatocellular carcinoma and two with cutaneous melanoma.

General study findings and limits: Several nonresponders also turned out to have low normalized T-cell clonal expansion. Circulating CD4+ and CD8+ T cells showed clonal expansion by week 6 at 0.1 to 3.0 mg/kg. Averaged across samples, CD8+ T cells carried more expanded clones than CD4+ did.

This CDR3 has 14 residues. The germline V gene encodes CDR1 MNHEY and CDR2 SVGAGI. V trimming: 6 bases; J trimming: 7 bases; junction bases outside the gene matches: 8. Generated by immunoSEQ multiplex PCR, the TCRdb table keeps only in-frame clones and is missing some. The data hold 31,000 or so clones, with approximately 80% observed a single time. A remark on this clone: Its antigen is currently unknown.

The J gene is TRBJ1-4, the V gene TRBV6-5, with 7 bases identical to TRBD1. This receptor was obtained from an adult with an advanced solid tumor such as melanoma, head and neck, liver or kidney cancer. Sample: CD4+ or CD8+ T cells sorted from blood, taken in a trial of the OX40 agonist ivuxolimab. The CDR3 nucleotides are TGTGCCAGCAGCCCCAGACAGGGTCGTGAAAAACTGTTTTTT. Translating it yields CASSPRQGREKLFF.